Given below is one T cell receptor (beta chain) in context. The germline gives CDR1 SEHNR, CDR2 FQNEAQ (reference sequence). Trimming removed 5 bases from V and 0 bases from J, with 16 bases in between. The CDR3 has 16 amino acids. Method: immunoSEQ multiplex PCR; TCRdb's copy keeps in-frame clones and lacks some. The sample yields around 13,000 clones, 85% to 95% seen once. This entry comes from a study of control samples from healthy donors and cancer patients. The rearrangement uses TRBV7-9 and TRBJ1-1; D unclear. The TCR originated in an elderly man with lung cancer. Sequencing was performed on PBMCs. CDR3 protein: CASSPFGSDVNTEAFF. Here the CDR3 DNA reads TGTGCCAGCAGCCCATTTGGGTCCGACGTGAACACTGAAGCTTTCTTT. Complete variable domain (other parts from reference TRBV7-9 and TRBJ1-1): DTGVSQNPRHKITKRGQNVTFRCDPISEHNRLYWYRQTLGQGPEFLTYFQNEAQLEKSRLLSDRFSAERPKGSFSTLEIQRTEQGDSAMYLCASSPFGSDVNTEAFFGQGTRLTVV.